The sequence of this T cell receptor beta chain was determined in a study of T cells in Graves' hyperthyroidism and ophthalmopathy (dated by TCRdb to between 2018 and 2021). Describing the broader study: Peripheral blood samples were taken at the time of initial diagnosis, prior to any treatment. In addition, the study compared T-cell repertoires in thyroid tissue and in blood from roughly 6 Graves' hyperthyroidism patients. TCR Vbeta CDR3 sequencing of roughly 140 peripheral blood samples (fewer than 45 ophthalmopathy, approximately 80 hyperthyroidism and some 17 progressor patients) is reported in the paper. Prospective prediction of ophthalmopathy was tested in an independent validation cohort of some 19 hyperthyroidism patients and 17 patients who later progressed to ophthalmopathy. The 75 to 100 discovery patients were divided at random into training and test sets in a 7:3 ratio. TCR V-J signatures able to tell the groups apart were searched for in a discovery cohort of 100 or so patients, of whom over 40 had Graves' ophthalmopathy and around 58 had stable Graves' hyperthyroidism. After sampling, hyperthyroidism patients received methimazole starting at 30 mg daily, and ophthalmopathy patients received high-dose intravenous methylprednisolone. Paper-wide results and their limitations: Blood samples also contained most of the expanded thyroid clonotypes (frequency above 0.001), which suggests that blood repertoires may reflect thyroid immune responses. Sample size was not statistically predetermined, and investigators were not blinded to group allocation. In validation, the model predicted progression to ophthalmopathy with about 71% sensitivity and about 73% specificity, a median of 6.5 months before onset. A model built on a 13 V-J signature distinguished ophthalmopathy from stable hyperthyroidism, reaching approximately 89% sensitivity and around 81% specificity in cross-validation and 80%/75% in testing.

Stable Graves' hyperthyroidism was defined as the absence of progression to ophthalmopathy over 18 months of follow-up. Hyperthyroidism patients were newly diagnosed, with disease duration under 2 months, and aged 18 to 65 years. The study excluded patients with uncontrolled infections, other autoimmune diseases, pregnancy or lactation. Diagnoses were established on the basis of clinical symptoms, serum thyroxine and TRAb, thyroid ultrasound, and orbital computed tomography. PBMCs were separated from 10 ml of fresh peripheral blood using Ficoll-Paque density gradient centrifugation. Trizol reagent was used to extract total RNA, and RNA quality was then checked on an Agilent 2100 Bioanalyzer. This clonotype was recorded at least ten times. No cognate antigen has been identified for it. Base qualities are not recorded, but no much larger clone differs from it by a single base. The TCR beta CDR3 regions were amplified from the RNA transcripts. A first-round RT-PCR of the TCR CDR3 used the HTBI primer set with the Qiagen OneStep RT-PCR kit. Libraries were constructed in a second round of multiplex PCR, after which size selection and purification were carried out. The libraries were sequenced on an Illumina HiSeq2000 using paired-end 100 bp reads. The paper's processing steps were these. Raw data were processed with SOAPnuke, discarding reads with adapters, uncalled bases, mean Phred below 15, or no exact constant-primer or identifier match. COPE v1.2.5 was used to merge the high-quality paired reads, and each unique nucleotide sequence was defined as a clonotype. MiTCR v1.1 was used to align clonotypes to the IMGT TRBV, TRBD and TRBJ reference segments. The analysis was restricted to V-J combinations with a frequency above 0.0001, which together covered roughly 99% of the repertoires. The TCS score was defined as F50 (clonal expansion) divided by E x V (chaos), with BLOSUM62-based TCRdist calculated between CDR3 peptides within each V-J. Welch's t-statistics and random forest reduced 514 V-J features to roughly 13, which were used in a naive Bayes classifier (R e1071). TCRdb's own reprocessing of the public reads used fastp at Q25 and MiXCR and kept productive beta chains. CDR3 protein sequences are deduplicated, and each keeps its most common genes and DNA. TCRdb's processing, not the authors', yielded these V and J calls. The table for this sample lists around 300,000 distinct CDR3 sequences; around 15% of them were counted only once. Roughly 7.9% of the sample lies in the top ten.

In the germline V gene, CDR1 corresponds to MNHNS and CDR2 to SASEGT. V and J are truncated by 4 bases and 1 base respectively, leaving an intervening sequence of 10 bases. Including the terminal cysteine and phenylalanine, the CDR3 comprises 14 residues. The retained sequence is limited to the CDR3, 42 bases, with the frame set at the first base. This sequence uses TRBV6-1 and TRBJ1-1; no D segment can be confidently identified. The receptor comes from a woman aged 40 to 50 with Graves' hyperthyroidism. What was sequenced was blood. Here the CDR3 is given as CASSVNLRNTEAFF. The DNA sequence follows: TGTGCCAGCAGTGTAAATTTACGGAACACTGAAGCTTTCTTT.